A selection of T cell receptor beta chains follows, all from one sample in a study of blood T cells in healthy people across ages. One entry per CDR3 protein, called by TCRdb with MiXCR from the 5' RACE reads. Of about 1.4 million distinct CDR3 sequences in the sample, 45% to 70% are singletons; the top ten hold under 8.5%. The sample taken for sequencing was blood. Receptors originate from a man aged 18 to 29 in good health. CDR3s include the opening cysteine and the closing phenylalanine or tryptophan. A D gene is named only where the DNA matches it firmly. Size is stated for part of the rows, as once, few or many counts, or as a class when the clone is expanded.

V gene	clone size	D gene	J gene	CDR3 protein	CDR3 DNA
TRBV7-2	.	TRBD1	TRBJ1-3	CASSPAPTGSGNTIYF	TGTGCCAGCAGCCCCGCCCCGACAGGGTCTGGAAACACCATATATTTT
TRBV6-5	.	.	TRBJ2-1	CASRLALNNEQFF	TGTGCCAGCAGACTAGCCCTGAACAATGAGCAGTTCTTC
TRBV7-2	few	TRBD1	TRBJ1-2	CASSLAKQGRSGYTF	TGTGCCAGCAGCTTAGCGAAACAGGGGAGGAGTGGCTACACCTTC
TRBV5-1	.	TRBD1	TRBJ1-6	CASSDGTGAGNSPLHF	TGCGCCAGCAGCGACGGGACAGGGGCTGGAAATTCACCCCTCCACTTT
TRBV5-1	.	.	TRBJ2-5	CASSLDFLQIPPGEQYF	TGCGCCAGCAGCTTGGATTTCCTACAGATCCCGCCTGGGGAGCAGTACTTC
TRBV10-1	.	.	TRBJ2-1	CASSRVSRESYNEQFF	TGCGCCAGCTCACGGGTTAGCAGAGAATCTTACAATGAGCAGTTCTTC
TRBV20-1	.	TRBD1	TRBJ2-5	CSAEGAREETQYF	TGCAGTGCAGAGGGGGCCAGGGAAGAGACCCAGTACTTC
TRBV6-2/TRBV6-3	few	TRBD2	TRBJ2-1	CASSLSGGAANEQFF	TGTGCCAGCAGCCTAAGCGGGGGGGCTGCCAATGAGCAGTTCTTC
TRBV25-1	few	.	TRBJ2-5	CASSPPGHSQETQYF	TGTGCCAGCAGTCCCCCCGGTCATAGCCAAGAGACCCAGTACTTC
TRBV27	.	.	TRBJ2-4	CASSTSGPKNIQYF	TGTGCCAGCAGTACGTCTGGGCCCAAAAACATTCAGTACTTC
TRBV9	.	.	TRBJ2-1	CASSVVPDHEQFF	TGTGCCAGCAGCGTTGTCCCGGACCATGAGCAGTTCTTC
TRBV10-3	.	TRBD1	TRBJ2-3	CAITKGVGGPDTQYF	TGTGCCATCACAAAGGGGGTAGGGGGCCCAGATACGCAGTATTTT
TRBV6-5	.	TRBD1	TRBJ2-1	CASSQTGGSEQFF	TGTGCCAGCAGTCAGACAGGGGGCAGTGAGCAGTTCTTC
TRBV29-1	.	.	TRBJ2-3	CSVESRGFSGGYPLNTDTQYF	TGCAGCGTCGAGAGCCGCGGGTTTTCCGGGGGTTATCCGTTAAACACAGATACGCAGTATTTT
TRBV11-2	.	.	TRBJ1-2	CASSLDQNHYTF	TGTGCCAGCAGCTTAGATCAAAATCACTACACCTTC
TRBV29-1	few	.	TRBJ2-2	CSVDSANTGELFF	TGCAGCGTTGACAGCGCGAACACCGGGGAGCTGTTTTTT
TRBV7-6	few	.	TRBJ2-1	CASSLGWAGVNEQFF	TGTGCCAGCAGCTTAGGTTGGGCAGGGGTTAATGAGCAGTTCTTC
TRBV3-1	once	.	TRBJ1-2	CASSHLRGYTF	TGTGCCAGCAGCCACTTGAGAGGCTACACCTTC
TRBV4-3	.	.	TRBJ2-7	CASSKGWAGAYYEQYF	TGCGCCAGCAGCAAAGGGTGGGCAGGGGCCTACTACGAGCAGTACTTC
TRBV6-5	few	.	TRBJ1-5	CASNGGFNQPQHF	TGTGCCAGCAATGGGGGTTTCAATCAGCCCCAGCATTTT
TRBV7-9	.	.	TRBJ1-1	CASSLKGKDTEAFF	TGTGCCAGCAGCTTAAAGGGGAAGGACACTGAAGCTTTCTTT
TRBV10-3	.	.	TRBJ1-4	CATFGGSPNEKLFF	TGTGCCACTTTCGGTGGTAGTCCTAATGAAAAACTGTTTTTT
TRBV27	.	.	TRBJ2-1	CASSSEGGSNEQFF	TGTGCCAGCAGTTCCGAAGGGGGATCCAATGAGCAGTTCTTC
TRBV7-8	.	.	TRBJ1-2	CASSLVNPRRGGYTF	TGTGCCAGCAGCTTAGTGAACCCCCGTCGGGGTGGCTACACCTTC
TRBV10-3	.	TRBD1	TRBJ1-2	CAISEGTAYGYTF	TGTGCCATCAGTGAGGGGACAGCCTATGGCTACACCTTC
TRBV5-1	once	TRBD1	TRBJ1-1	CASSLCYIGQGLTEAFF	TGCGCCAGCAGCTTGTGTTATATCGGACAGGGGCTCACTGAAGCTTTCTTT
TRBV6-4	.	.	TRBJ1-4	CASSELRSTSRFNEKLFF	TGTGCCAGCAGTGAGTTAAGGAGCACCAGCAGGTTTAATGAAAAACTGTTTTTT
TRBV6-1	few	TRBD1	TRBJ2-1	CASSPTGYYNEQFF	TGTGCCAGCAGTCCGACAGGGTACTACAATGAGCAGTTCTTC
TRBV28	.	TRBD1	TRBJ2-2	CASSFPRQGAGTGELFF	TGTGCCAGCAGTTTCCCTAGACAGGGGGCGGGGACCGGGGAGCTGTTTTTT
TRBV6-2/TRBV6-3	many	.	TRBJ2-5	CASGGSFWPQYF	TGTGCCAGCGGTGGGTCTTTCTGGCCCCAGTACTTC
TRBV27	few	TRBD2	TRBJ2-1	CASSLYLAGMEQFF	TGTGCCAGCAGTTTATATCTAGCGGGAATGGAGCAGTTCTTC
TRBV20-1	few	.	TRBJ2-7	CSASPGLELYEQYF	TGCAGTGCTAGCCCCGGACTCGAGCTCTACGAGCAGTACTTC
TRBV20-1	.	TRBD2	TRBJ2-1	CSASPRTSGDNEQFF	TGCAGTGCTTCGCCTCGGACTAGCGGGGACAATGAGCAGTTCTTC
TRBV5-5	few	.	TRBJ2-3	CASSFDGRRSDTQYF	TGTGCCAGCAGCTTTGACGGAAGGAGATCAGATACGCAGTATTTT
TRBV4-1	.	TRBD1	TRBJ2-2	CASSQDFRDSFNTGELFF	TGCGCCAGCAGCCAAGACTTCAGGGACAGTTTTAACACCGGGGAGCTGTTTTTT
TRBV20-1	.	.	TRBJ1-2	CSARDQGYGYTF	TGCAGTGCTAGAGATCAGGGCTATGGCTACACCTTC
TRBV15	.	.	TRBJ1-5	CATSSSYSNQPQHF	TGTGCCACCAGCAGTAGTTATAGCAATCAGCCCCAGCATTTT
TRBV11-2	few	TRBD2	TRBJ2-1	CASSLETSGIPYNEQFF	TGTGCCAGCAGCTTAGAAACTAGCGGAATCCCCTACAATGAGCAGTTCTTC
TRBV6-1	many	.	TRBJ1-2	CASSEGNYGYTF	TGTGCCAGCAGTGAAGGCAACTATGGCTACACCTTC
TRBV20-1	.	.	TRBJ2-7	CSAGPGFDYEQYF	TGCAGTGCTGGACCGGGTTTCGACTACGAGCAGTACTTC
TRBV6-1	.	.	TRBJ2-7	CASSEPGDISYEQYF	TGTGCCAGCAGTGAACCAGGGGATATCTCTTACGAGCAGTACTTC
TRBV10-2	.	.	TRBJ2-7	CASSVYIHGRVGEDSYEQYF	TGCGCCAGCAGTGTATATATCCACGGGAGAGTAGGGGAGGACTCCTACGAGCAGTACTTC
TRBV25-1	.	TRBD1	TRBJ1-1	CASTQGDTEAFF	TGTGCCAGCACCCAGGGGGACACTGAAGCTTTCTTT
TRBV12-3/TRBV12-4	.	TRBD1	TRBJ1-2	CASSDTGTGAHGYTF	TGTGCCAGCAGTGACACTGGGACAGGGGCGCATGGCTACACCTTC
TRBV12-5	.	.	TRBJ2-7	CASGLAPRSSEQYF	TGTGCTAGTGGTTTGGCCCCCCGGAGTAGCGAGCAGTACTTC
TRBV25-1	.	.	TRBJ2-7	CASSEGAEYILNEQYF	TGTGCCAGCAGTGAAGGTGCGGAGTACATTTTAAACGAGCAGTACTTC
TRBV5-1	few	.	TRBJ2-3	CASSLEGLGGPTDTQYF	TGCGCCAGCAGCTTGGAAGGTTTGGGGGGACCCACAGATACGCAGTATTTT
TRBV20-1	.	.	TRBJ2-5	CSAREPSDSRQYF	TGCAGTGCTAGAGAACCGTCTGACAGTCGGCAGTACTTC
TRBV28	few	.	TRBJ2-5	CASSSIGQNQETQYF	TGTGCCAGCAGTTCTATAGGACAGAACCAAGAGACCCAGTACTTC
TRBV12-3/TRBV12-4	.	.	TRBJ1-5	CASSFGVKTSNQPQHF	TGTGCCAGCAGTTTCGGGGTTAAGACGTCCAATCAGCCCCAGCATTTT
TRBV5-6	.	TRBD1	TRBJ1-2	CASSKDRGSYGYTF	TGTGCCAGCAGCAAGGACAGGGGCTCCTATGGCTACACCTTC
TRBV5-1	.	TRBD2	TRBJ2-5	CASSFWLAGTSKETQYF	TGCGCCAGCAGCTTTTGGCTAGCGGGAACGTCAAAGGAGACCCAGTACTTC
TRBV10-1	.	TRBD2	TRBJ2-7	CASSEKRGTYEQYF	TGCGCCAGCAGTGAGAAGCGGGGAACCTACGAGCAGTACTTC
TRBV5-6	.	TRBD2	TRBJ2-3	CASSFRREGSQYF	TGTGCCAGCAGCTTCAGGCGGGAGGGCTCACAGTATTTT